One TCR beta chain is described in this entry. Germline assignment: CDR1 SNHLY and CDR2 FYNNEI. The CDR3 runs 13 residues. V was pared by 5 bases and J by 1 base, with 8 bases between. The record originates from a study of blood T cell repertoires in COVID-19. As for the study in general: Nucleic acid was either cDNA or gDNA, and it came from T cells, B-cell-depleted T cells, or PBMCs.

TCRdb keeps only in-frame clones here, not all; method: immunoSEQ multiplex PCR. Here the sample spans about 150,000 clones, roughly 85% being singletons. The sequencing sample was made of peripheral blood. The source is a woman aged 55-70 years with COVID-19, enrolled during active disease. The V gene is TRBV2, the J gene TRBJ1-1; perhaps TRBD1 as D (5 bases). CDR3 in amino acids: CASSRGQNTEAFF. The DNA for the CDR3 is TGTGCCAGCAGTCGCGGACAGAACACTGAAGCTTTCTTT.